The rows below give T cell receptor beta chains drawn from one sample of a study of OX40 agonist ivuxolimab in advanced cancers. The table came from immunoSEQ multiplex PCR; TCRdb's copy has only in-frame clones and leaves some out. The sample yields about 25,000 clones, about 80% seen once. The sequencing here drew on CD4+ or CD8+ T cells sorted from blood, taken in a trial of the OX40 agonist ivuxolimab. The origin of the receptors is an adult with an advanced solid tumor such as melanoma, head and neck, liver or kidney cancer. The conserved cysteine and the conserved F or W are not part of the CDR3 here. Each record gives: V gene, J gene, CDR3 length, CDR3 protein.

TRBV28	TRBJ1-2	10	ASSGGNYGYT
TRBV6-1	TRBJ1-6	12	ATAWGDYNSPLH
TRBV5-5	TRBJ2-4	13	ASSHWTGGGNIQY
TRBV18	TRBJ1-1	15	ASSPSSPGTGTGKAF
TRBV5-4	TRBJ1-3	13	ASSLDSQQGYTIY
TRBV18	TRBJ1-1	9	ASSDTGVAF
TRBV29-1	TRBJ1-4	11	SVGESTNEKLF
TRBV6-5	TRBJ2-5	13	ASSYSPTERETQY
TRBV4-2	TRBJ2-3	12	ASSKTSGGDTQY
TRBV29-1	TRBJ2-3	13	SVEGQGGHGDTQY
TRBV6-1	TRBJ1-5	14	ASSDRIRGGNQPQH
TRBV28	TRBJ2-7	12	ASSLGGVRYEQY
TRBV7-2	TRBJ1-2	11	ASSPDGTSGYT
TRBV28	TRBJ2-1	13	ASTPGGALGNEQF
TRBV5-4	TRBJ1-6	14	ASSHGQTLYNSPLH
TRBV27	TRBJ1-2	14	ASSSRPGTGDYGYT
TRBV7-6	TRBJ2-1	14	ASSLGTGVYYNEQF
TRBV6-4	TRBJ2-7	13	ASSSGLAGVGEQY
TRBV29-1	TRBJ2-5	10	SVEVAGETQY
TRBV7-9	TRBJ1-6	13	ASSSPGQRDSPLH
TRBV7-9	TRBJ2-7	12	ASSLDDGPYEQY
TRBV27	TRBJ1-5	14	ASSTTGMAGSQPQH
TRBV6-1	TRBJ2-7	11	ASSDRGTYEQY
TRBV9	TRBJ2-5	14	ASSVAGGFQQETQY
TRBV7-3	TRBJ2-1	13	ASSPTTGAQSEQF